This entry lists 9 T cell receptor beta chains sequenced from one sample in a study of OX40 agonist ivuxolimab in advanced cancers. Sequenced by immunoSEQ multiplex PCR; TCRdb stores in-frame clones only, minus some. The sample contains about 66,000 clones, about 91% of which appear only once. The specimen comprised CD4+ or CD8+ T cells sorted from blood, sampled in a trial of the OX40 agonist ivuxolimab. All receptors derive from an adult with an advanced solid tumor such as melanoma, head and neck, liver or kidney cancer.

This clone turned up a few times. The rearrangement links TRBV7-6 to TRBJ2-1; TRBD2 agrees at 8 bases. Germline assignment: CDR1 SGHVS and CDR2 FNYEAQ. The V and J ends lost 5 bases and 0 bases, in that order; junction bases with no gene match: 12. CDR3 length: 18 residues. The CDR3 is CASSRRITGTSSYNEQFF. CDR3 in DNA: TGTGCCAGCAGCCGGCGGATAACCGGGACTAGCTCCTACAATGAGCAGTTCTTC.

The sample holds one count of this clone. One end of the junction fails to match germline, which may point to a read error. The chain combines TRBV7-7 with TRBJ1-1; D remains ambiguous. CDR3 length: 13 amino acids. From germline, CDR1 is SSHAT and CDR2 FNYEAQ (reference sequence). The CDR3 sequence is CASSLGYNTEAFF. The CDR3 nucleotides are TGTGCTAGCAGCTTAGGATATAACACTGAAGCTTTCTTT.

The chain couples TRBV15 to TRBJ2-6; weak D call: TRBD1 (5 bases). This CDR3 region has 15 residues. Germline V gene data show CDR1 as LNHNV and CDR2 as YYDKDF (reference sequence). V was trimmed by 0 bases and J by 2 bases, leaving 5 bases between them. The CDR3 reads CATSRDRAGANVLTF. CDR3 bases: TGTGCCACCAGCAGAGACAGGGCTGGGGCCAACGTCCTGACTTTC. Using reference TRBV15 and TRBJ2-6 for the parts outside the CDR3, the full variable domain is DAMVIQNPRYQVTQFGKPVTLSCSQTLNHNVMYWYQQKSSQAPKLLFHYYDKDFNNEADTPDNFQSRRPNTSFCFLDIRSPGLGDTAMYLCATSRDRAGANVLTFGAGSRLTVL.

Only one count was recorded for this clone. V gene TRBV7-2 combines with J gene TRBJ2-1; 7 bases fit TRBD2. Germline loops: CDR1 SGHTA, CDR2 FQGNSA. This CDR3 comprises 16 residues. Trimming cost V 2 bases and J 2 bases; bases outside gene matches: 6. The CDR3 bases are TGTGCCAGCAGCTTACTCCCGGGAGGCCCCTACAATGAGCAGTTCTTC. It yields the protein CASSLLPGGPYNEQFF.

J is TRBJ2-1 and V is TRBV5-1; TRBD2 aligns across 11 bases. Per the germline V gene, CDR1 is SGHRS and CDR2 is YFSETQ. V trimming: 0 bases; J trimming: 6 bases; junction bases outside the gene matches: 5. The CDR3 contains 16 residues. CDR3 sequence (DNA): TGCGCCAGCAGCTTGGAACTAGCGGGAGCATTCAATGAGCAGTTCTTC. Translated: CASSLELAGAFNEQFF.

This clone was seen just once. This chain connects TRBV7-2 to TRBJ2-7; D is unclear. Germline CDR1 is SGHTA and CDR2 is FQGNSA. With 1 base removed from V and 6 bases from J, the gap between germline ends came to 10 bases. This CDR3 region has 13 residues. The CDR3 region is CASSLVEDVEQYF. The CDR3 DNA follows: TGTGCCAGCAGCTTAGTCGAAGATGTCGAGCAGTACTTC.

V gene TRBV6-4 combines with J gene TRBJ2-3; no firm D call. The CDR3 length is 13 residues. V gave up 6 bases and J gave up 2 bases, with 9 bases separating them. Per germline, CDR1 MRHNA and CDR2 SNTAGT. CDR3 residues: CASSRSPTDTQYF. The CDR3 DNA sequence: TGTGCCAGCAGCCGTTCTCCCACAGATACGCAGTATTTT.

The V call is TRBV7-9, the J call TRBJ1-1; a possible D gene is TRBD1 (6 bases). The V end was cut by 5 bases, the J end by 3 bases, with 16 bases between. CDR1 and CDR2 (germline): SEHNR, FQNEAQ (reference sequence). The CDR3 loop spans 15 amino acids. DNA of the CDR3: TGTGCCAGCAGCCCTCGCGGGGGCGCGGACACTGAAGCTTTCTTT. It yields the protein CASSPRGGADTEAFF.

This chain links TRBV4-3 with TRBJ2-7; TRBD2 matches at 10 bases. The CDR3 has 15 amino acids. The germline V gene encodes CDR1 LGHNA and CDR2 YSLEER. Unmatched junction bases numbered 3, after V lost 0 bases and J lost 4 bases. Written as DNA, the CDR3 is TGCGCCAGCAGCCAAGAATCTAGCGGGAGATACGAGCAGTACTTC. It encodes CASSQESSGRYEQYF.